This TCR beta chain was recovered during a study of blood T cell repertoires in COVID-19. Across the study: Sources were T cells, B-cell-depleted T cells, or PBMCs; the material itself was cDNA or gDNA.

Per the original methods: Reference gene primer amplification in the assay estimated nucleated cell counts. TCRdb's copy holds only in-frame clones and misses some; the assay was immunoSEQ multiplex PCR. That table supplies the V and J calls and clone size; D and trimming were determined from the DNA. The sample carries about 110,000 clones, roughly 86% recorded once. The sequence was collected from a man aged 35 to 55 with acute or convalescent COVID-19. The source material was peripheral blood.

Written as DNA, the CDR3 is TGTGCTAGTGGTACCATCCTAGCGGGAGCTTCCGAGCAGTACTTC. Translating gives CASGTILAGASEQYF. The V call is TRBV12-5, the J call TRBJ2-7; 10 nucleotides match TRBD2. Germline values: CDR1 LGHNT, CDR2 FRNRAP. The CDR3 extends over 15 amino acids. The trim removed 5 bases at V and 6 bases at J, leaving 10 bases unmatched.